This T cell receptor beta chain originates from a study of Ad26.COV2.S vaccination and SARS-CoV-2 variants. V lost 3 bases to trimming and J lost 7 bases; unmatched junction nucleotides: 2. The length of the CDR3 is 15 residues. Germline CDR1 reads SGDLS; CDR2 reads YYNGEE. The method was immunoSEQ multiplex PCR; TCRdb's version includes in-frame clones alone and lacks a portion of them. The sample has about 320,000 clones; almost 90% are singletons. Whole-study findings and limits: Among vaccine recipients, spike-specific TCR breadth exceeded that of placebo recipients.

Regarding this clone: What it binds is unknown.

Treatment denoted: 15 to 20 received Ad26.COV2.S at low or high dose, single or two shots; 5 received placebo; per-sample allocation not given. After the first vaccine or placebo injection, samples were drawn on day 63. The chain combines TRBV9 with TRBJ2-1; 15 positions match TRBD2. The clonotype originates from a person aged 18-65 years who received the Ad26.COV2.S COVID-19 vaccine or a placebo. Sequenced material: peripheral blood, taken in a trial of Ad26.COV2.S vaccine versus placebo. The CDR3 sequence is CASSDGLAGGNEQFF. The CDR3 coding sequence is TGTGCCAGCAGCGACGGACTAGCGGGAGGGAATGAGCAGTTCTTC. The complete variable domain, with remaining parts taken from reference TRBV9 and TRBJ2-1, reads DSGVTQTPKHLITATGQRVTLRCSPRSGDLSVYWYQQSLDQGLQFLIQYYNGEERAKGNILERFSAQQFPDLHSELNLSSLELGDSALYFCASSDGLAGGNEQFFGPGTRLTVL.